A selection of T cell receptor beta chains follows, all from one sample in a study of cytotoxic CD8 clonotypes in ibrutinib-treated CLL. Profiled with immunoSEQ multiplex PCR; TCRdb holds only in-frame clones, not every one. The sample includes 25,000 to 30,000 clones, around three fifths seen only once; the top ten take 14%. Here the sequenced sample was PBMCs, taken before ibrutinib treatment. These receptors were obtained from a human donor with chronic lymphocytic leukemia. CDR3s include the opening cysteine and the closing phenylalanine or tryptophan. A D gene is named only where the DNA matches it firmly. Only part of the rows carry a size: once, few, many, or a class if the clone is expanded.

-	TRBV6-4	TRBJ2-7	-	CASIKLRQNYEQYF	TGTGCCAGCATAAAATTGAGGCAGAACTACGAGCAGTACTTC
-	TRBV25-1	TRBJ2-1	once	CASSELVGGGGFYEQFF	TGTGCCAGCAGTGAATTAGTAGGGGGCGGGGGCTTTTATGAGCAGTTCTTC
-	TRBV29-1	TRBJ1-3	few	CSVVVGAGNTIYF	TGCAGCGTAGTCGTGGGGGCTGGAAACACCATATATTTT
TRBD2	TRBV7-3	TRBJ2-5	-	CASSPNSGGVQETQYF	TGTGCCAGCAGCCCAAACAGCGGGGGGGTCCAAGAGACCCAGTACTTC
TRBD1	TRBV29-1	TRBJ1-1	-	CSVVGQGYGDTEAFF	TGCAGCGTTGTGGGACAGGGATATGGGGACACTGAAGCTTTCTTT
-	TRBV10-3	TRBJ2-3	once	CAIKGGDTQYF	TGTGCCATCAAAGGGGGGGATACGCAGTATTTT
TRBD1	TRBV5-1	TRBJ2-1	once	CASRLDRGVRFF	TGCGCCAGCAGACTCGACAGGGGGGTTAGGTTCTTC
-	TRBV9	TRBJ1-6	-	CASSVDGDGALGTLHF	TGTGCCAGCAGCGTAGATGGGGACGGTGCTTTAGGAACCCTCCACTTT
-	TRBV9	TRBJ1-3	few	CASSPWDHSGNTIYF	TGTGCCAGCAGCCCATGGGACCACTCTGGAAACACCATATATTTT
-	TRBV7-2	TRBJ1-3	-	CASSFSYGNTIYF	TGTGCCAGCAGCTTCTCCTACGGAAACACCATATATTTT
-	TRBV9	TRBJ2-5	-	CASSVVGRSEETQYF	TGTGCCAGCAGCGTAGTAGGGAGGAGCGAAGAGACCCAGTACTTC
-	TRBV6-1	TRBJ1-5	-	CASSTTANNQPQHF	TGTGCCAGCAGTACAACAGCGAACAATCAGCCCCAGCATTTT
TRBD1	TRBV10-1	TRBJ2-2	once	CASSETGSGELFF	TGCGCCAGCAGCGAGACAGGGTCCGGGGAGCTGTTTTTT
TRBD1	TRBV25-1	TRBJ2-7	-	CASSEADRAHYEQYF	TGTGCCAGCAGTGAGGCAGACAGGGCCCACTACGAGCAGTACTTC
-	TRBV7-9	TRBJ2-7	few	CASSPRRGNEQYF	TGTGCCAGCAGCCCGCGCCGGGGGAACGAGCAGTACTTC
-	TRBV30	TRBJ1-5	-	CAWSVGRGNQPQHF	TGTGCCTGGAGTGTAGGCAGGGGAAATCAGCCCCAGCATTTT
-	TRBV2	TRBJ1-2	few	CASSKMDGGYTF	TGTGCCAGCAGTAAAATGGACGGTGGCTACACCTTC
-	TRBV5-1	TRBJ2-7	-	CASSLGTATYEQYF	TGCGCCAGCAGCTTGGGGACAGCAACCTACGAGCAGTACTTC
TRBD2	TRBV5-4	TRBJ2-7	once	CASSLDSGSYEQYF	TGTGCCAGCAGCTTGGATAGCGGGAGTTACGAGCAGTACTTC
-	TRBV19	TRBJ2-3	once	CASSIQGWGTDTQYF	TGTGCCAGTAGTATCCAGGGCTGGGGCACAGATACGCAGTATTTT
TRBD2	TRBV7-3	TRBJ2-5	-	CASSLTGGIETQYF	TGTGCCAGCAGCTTAACGGGGGGGATAGAGACCCAGTACTTC
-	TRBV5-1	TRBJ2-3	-	CASSFGGAGTDTQYF	TGCGCCAGCAGCTTCGGGGGCGCAGGAACAGATACGCAGTATTTT
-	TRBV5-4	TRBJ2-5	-	CASSSTGLGSETQYF	TGTGCCAGCAGCTCTACGGGTCTGGGCTCAGAGACCCAGTACTTC
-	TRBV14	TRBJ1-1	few	CASSQDDVSVMNTEAFF	TGTGCCAGCAGCCAGGATGATGTCAGTGTAATGAACACTGAAGCTTTCTTT
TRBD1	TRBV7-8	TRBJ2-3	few	CASSPLGDRRTDTQYF	TGTGCCAGCAGCCCTTTGGGGGACAGGCGCACAGATACGCAGTATTTT